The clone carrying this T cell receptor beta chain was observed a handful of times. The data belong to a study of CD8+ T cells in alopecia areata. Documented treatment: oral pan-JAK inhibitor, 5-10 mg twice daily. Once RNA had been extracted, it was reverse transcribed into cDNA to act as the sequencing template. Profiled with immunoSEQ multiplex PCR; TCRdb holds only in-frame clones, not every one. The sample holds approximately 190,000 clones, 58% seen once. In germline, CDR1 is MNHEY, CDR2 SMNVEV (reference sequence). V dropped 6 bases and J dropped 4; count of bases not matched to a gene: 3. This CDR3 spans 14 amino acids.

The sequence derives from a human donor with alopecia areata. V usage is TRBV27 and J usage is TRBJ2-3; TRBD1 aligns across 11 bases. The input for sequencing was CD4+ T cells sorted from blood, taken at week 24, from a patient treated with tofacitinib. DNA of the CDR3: TGTGCCAGCAGAGGACAGGGGGCCCCAGATACGCAGTATTTT. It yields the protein CASRGQGAPDTQYF.